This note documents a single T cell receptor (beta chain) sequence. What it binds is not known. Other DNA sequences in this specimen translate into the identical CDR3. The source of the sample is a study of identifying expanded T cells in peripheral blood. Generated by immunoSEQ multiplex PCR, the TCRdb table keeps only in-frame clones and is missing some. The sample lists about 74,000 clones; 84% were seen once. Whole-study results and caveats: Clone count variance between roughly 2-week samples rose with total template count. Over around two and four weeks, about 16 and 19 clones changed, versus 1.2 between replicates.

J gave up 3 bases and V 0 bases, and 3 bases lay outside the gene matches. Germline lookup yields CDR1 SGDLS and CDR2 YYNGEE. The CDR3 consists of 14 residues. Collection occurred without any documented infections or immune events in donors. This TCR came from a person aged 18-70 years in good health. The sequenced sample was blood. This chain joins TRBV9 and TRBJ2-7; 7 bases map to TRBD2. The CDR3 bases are TGTGCCAGCAGCGTAGGACTAGCTGGCTACGAGCAGTACTTC. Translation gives CASSVGLAGYEQYF.